This section outlines one T cell receptor (beta chain) sequence together with its context. The antigen it binds to is not known. No quality values exist for individual bases; no much larger clone is one base distant. Including the terminal cysteine and phenylalanine, the CDR3 comprises 14 residues. Kept here is only the CDR3 DNA, which spans 42 bases and is read in frame from base 1. CDR1 and CDR2, per the germline V gene, are MGHRA and YSYEKL. Trimming accounts for 2 bases at V and 7 bases at J, while the number of junction bases matched to no gene is 7. The data are from a study of T cells in localized non-small cell lung cancer (dated by TCRdb to about 2020). Study-level background: T cell repertoires of a few hundred early-stage NSCLC patients were analyzed, with tumors being compared against uninvolved tumor-adjacent lungs. NSCLC patients had a mean age of roughly 66 years, and around 140 were male and 85 to 110 female. The cohort comprised around 250 treatment-naïve NSCLC patients with resected, localized lung tumors.

TCR beta CDR3 regions were sequenced from DNA using the immunoSEQ Assay. In the paper's pipeline: T cell density was computed as TCR beta template counts normalized to usable DNA estimated by amplifying housekeeping genes. Richness was estimated using the preseqR package, with extrapolation to 400,000 templates for PBMC samples and to 120,000 templates for tissue samples. Clonality was calculated as one minus Pielou's evenness. Differential abundance testing on productive amino-acid clonotypes, with a minimum total count of 5 and an alpha of 0.1, was used to identify tissue-enriched TCRs. The Jaccard Index and the Morisita Overlap Index were used to measure repertoire overlap between compartments. GLIPH clustered TCR beta CDR3s with public tetramer-defined viral CDR3s; viral motifs required at least three viral sequences plus V-gene enrichment. Here the immuneACCESS table is served through TCRdb, limited to in-frame sequences with V and J called. Missing clones are a known gap in these copies; in checked studies unresolved V genes cover under half, and the rest lacks a known reason. The DNA was the basis for D and trimming; V, J and clone size are from that table. The sample table holds some 10,000 clones, of which 48% were seen once. Roughly 4.2% of the sample lies in the top ten.

General conclusions and limits of the study: Longer overall survival was associated with higher T cell density in blood, whereas shorter survival was associated with higher clonality in adjacent lung. Because multi-region tumor sequencing was not performed, intratumor heterogeneity could not be ruled out. The highest T cell clonality was observed in uninvolved tumor-adjacent lung, where clonality exceeded that of tumor, suggesting that antigenic responses were more focused in uninvolved tumor-adjacent lung. Of the top 100 tumor clones, a median of roughly 57 were detected in paired uninvolved adjacent lung; some 28 were also among that lung's top 100. Since the design was exploratory, TCR variables were selected using unadjusted p-values with no false-discovery rate correction.

The origin of this receptor is a woman aged 40-75 years with stage II squamous cell lung carcinoma. The V and J genes are TRBV4-1 and TRBJ1-2; TRBD1 fits 7 bases in the junction. The input for sequencing was lymph node tissue, taken before any cancer treatment. CDR3 loop: CASSQPTGAGGYTF. The DNA is as follows: TGCGCCAGCAGCCAACCCACAGGGGCTGGTGGCTACACCTTC.